Listed here is a single T cell receptor beta chain. Its cognate antigen is unknown. The sample originates from a study of cytomegalovirus exposure and HLA in healthy donors. The CDR3 runs to 14 residues. V was clipped by 5 bases and J by 10 bases; unmatched bases: 10. CDR1 and CDR2 from the germline V gene are MGHRA and YSYEKL. Findings and limits, study-wide: The authors later linked a missense DCLRE1C variant to TCR beta V- and J-gene trimming. Several of the most significant clusters were apparently associated with common viral pathogens in a later analysis.

Use of 60 Vbeta and 13 Jbeta primers characterized the PCR. Per the original data handling: A later analysis counted approximately 80 million unique TCR beta chains, roughly 11 million shared. Assay used: immunoSEQ multiplex PCR; TCRdb lists only in-frame clones, some missing. D and trimming were read from the DNA, whereas the V and J calls and clone size are those reported in that table. Here the sample spans more than 150,000 clones, 76% being singletons. Specimen: PBMCs. The TCR comes from a woman aged 25 to 39 in good health and CMV-seropositive. The chain combines TRBV4-1 with TRBJ1-1; 10 bases agree with TRBD1. CDR3 sequence: CASSYSGTGVIAFF. The CDR3 DNA follows: TGCGCCAGCAGCTATTCCGGGACAGGGGTTATAGCTTTCTTT.